The 26 T cell receptor beta chains presented below share a single source sample, sequenced in a study of tumor and adjacent non-tumor tissue in lung cancer. No cell sorting was done before RNA was extracted from the tissue. Distant lung tissue was collected more than 3 cm away from the tumor edge. TCRbeta libraries were built with three rounds of nested PCR, modified from ARM-PCR. TCRdb recomputed calls from the multiplex PCR reads with MiXCR, one row per CDR3 protein. The top ten hold around 29% of the sample, which has tens of thousands of distinct CDR3 sequences, about 56% seen once. Material: distant non-tumor lung tissue. All receptors derive from a man aged 70-80 years with non-small cell lung cancer.

This clonotype was picked up a small number of times. The chain is built from TRBV28 and TRBJ1-1; D is unresolved. V shed 6 bases and J shed 6 bases, with 8 bases lying between them. Per germline, CDR1 MDHEN and CDR2 SYDVKM. This CDR3 has 11 amino acids. This CDR3 reads CASRGRPEAFF. In DNA, the CDR3 is TGTGCCAGCAGAGGCCGGCCTGAAGCTTTCTTT. The variable domain in full, with the rest retrieved from reference TRBV28 and TRBJ1-1, is DVKVTQSSRYLVKRTGEKVFLECVQDMDHENMFWYRQDPGLGLRLIYFSYDVKMKEKGDIPEGYSVSREKKERFSLILESASTNQTSMYLCASRGRPEAFFGQGTRLTVV.

A note on this clonotype: Compared with germline, one end of the junction differs, possibly owing to a read error. The CDR3 coding sequence is TGTGCCAGCAGCTCCAACAGTCTCGGGGATAGGCAGTATTTT. Amino acids: CASSSNSLGDRQYF. The V call is TRBV6-2 or TRBV6-3, the J call TRBJ2-3, with a weak D call TRBD2 (5 bases). The CDR3 extends over 14 amino acids. Germline V gives CDR1 MNHEY, CDR2 SVGEGT.

This clonotype showed up many times. The chain recombines TRBV20-1 with TRBJ2-3; D gene unclear. Germline CDR1 DFQATT, CDR2 SNEGSKA (reference sequence). Between the trimmed V and J ends, which lost 4 bases and 4 bases, there was a span of 15 bases. This CDR3 is built from 14 residues. Here the CDR3 reads CSAIPMVGPDTQYF. Written as DNA, the CDR3 is TGCAGTGCTATCCCTATGGTGGGTCCAGATACGCAGTATTTT.

The CDR3 here is CASSRAGGRNEQFF. CDR3 in DNA: TGTGCCAGCAGTAGGGCGGGGGGACGAAATGAGCAGTTCTTC. The genes are TRBV28 and TRBJ2-1; 8 positions agree with TRBD2. V shed 5 bases, J shed 7 bases, and the junction held 7 bases outside the gene matches. There are 14 residues in the CDR3. Germline lookup yields CDR1 MDHEN and CDR2 SYDVKM.

This clonotype has only a few counts. A read error may produce the germline difference seen at one junction end. The J gene is TRBJ2-2, the V gene TRBV11-2; D possibly corresponds to TRBD2 (5 bases). The CDR3 consists of 16 residues. In germline, CDR1 is SGHAT, CDR2 FQNNGV. The CDR3 sequence: CASSLRRTLFAGKLFF. CDR3 nucleotides: TGTGCCAGCAGCCTACGGAGGACGTTGTTCGCCGGGAAGCTGTTTTTT.

This clonotype was recorded once. The CDR3 spells CASSFSGADEQYF. For the CDR3, the DNA is TGTGCCAGCAGCTTTTCAGGGGCTGATGAGCAGTACTTC. The chain joins TRBV6-1 to TRBJ2-7, with D possibly TRBD1 on 6 matching bases. Between the trimmed V and J ends, which lost 6 bases and 7 bases, there was a span of 16 bases. Germline assignment: CDR1 MNHNS and CDR2 SASEGT. The CDR3 extends over 13 amino acids.

Comments on this clonotype: Germline is not matched at one junction end, which may reflect a read error. The rearrangement joins TRBV5-1 to TRBJ2-7; 10 nucleotides line up with TRBD1. Germline CDR1 SGHRS, CDR2 YFSETQ. CDR3 length: 15 residues. CDR3 nucleotide sequence: TGCACCAGCAGCCTCAGAGGGGACAGGGGTCGCGAGCAGTACTTC. Amino acids: CTSSLRGDRGREQYF.

The rearrangement joins TRBV11-2 to TRBJ2-5; D is possibly TRBD2 (5 bases). The CDR3 is made up of 12 amino acids. Between the trimmed V and J ends, which lost 7 bases and 10 bases, there was a span of 16 bases. The germline CDR1 and CDR2 sequences are SGHAT and FQNNGV. CDR3 DNA: TGTGCCAGCAACTTTTCTCCCGGGGTCCAGTACTTC. The encoded protein is CASNFSPGVQYF.

This clonotype was seen repeatedly, ten times or more. The chain employs TRBV5-6 and TRBJ2-1; D gene unclear. Between the trimmed V and J ends, which lost 0 bases and 7 bases, there was a span of 8 bases. CDR1 is SGHDT and CDR2 is YYEEEE in the germline V gene. The CDR3 runs 13 residues. The CDR3 region is CASSLDSRNEQFF. CDR3 nucleotide sequence: TGTGCCAGCAGCTTGGACTCACGGAATGAGCAGTTCTTC. The entire variable domain, with the rest obtained from reference TRBV5-6 and TRBJ2-1, is as follows: DAGVTQSPTHLIKTRGQQVTLRCSPKSGHDTVSWYQQALGQGPQFIFQYYEEEERQRGNFPDRFSGHQFPNYSSELNVNALLLGDSALYLCASSLDSRNEQFFGPGTRLTVL.

Remarks on this clonotype: The junction departs from the called germline gene at one end, perhaps through a read error. The rearrangement joins TRBV6-1 to TRBJ2-2; D is possibly TRBD1 (6 bases). The CDR3 sequence is 16 residues long. Germline CDR1 MNHNS, CDR2 SASEGT. CDR3 sequence: CTRSDSQGSDTGELFF. In DNA, the CDR3 is TGTACCAGAAGTGATTCACAGGGTTCCGACACCGGGGAGCTGTTTTTT.

Of note for this clonotype: Sequence at one end of the junction differs from germline and may be a read error. The rearrangement uses TRBV11-2 and TRBJ2-1; 8 nucleotides line up with TRBD2. CDR1 is SGHAT and CDR2 is FQNNGV in the germline V gene. This CDR3 spans 17 amino acids. The CDR3 region is CASNLSPAGVSNNEQFF. CDR3 DNA sequence: TGTGCCAGCAACTTATCCCCAGCGGGGGTTAGCAACAATGAGCAGTTCTTC.

As regards this clonotype: Possible read error: a much larger clone is one base away. This chain links TRBV7-8 with TRBJ2-7; D possibly corresponds to TRBD1 (5 bases). The CDR3 is 14 amino acids. Deletions cut 4 bases from V and 6 bases from J, with 16 bases between. Germline CDR1 reads SGHVS; CDR2 reads FQNEAQ. CDR3: CASSSWGGASEQYF. The CDR3, as DNA: TGTGCCAGCAGCTCCTGGGGCGGAGCTTCCGAGCAGTACTTC. The full variable domain, rest sourced from reference TRBV7-8 and TRBJ2-7, is GAGVSQSPRYKVAKRGQDVALRCDPISGHVSLFWYQQALGQGPEFLTYFQNEAQLDKSGLPSDRFFAERPEGSVSTLKIQRTQQEDSAVYLCASSSWGGASEQYFGPGTRLTVT.

The chain recombines TRBV25-1 with TRBJ2-1; 8 nucleotides line up with TRBD2. This CDR3 is 16 amino acids long. The junction had 13 bases not matched to a gene; V was cut back by 8 bases and J by 4 bases. Germline values: CDR1 MGHDK, CDR2 SYGVNS. The CDR3 loop is CASGGLAGFRYNEQFF. The CDR3, as DNA: TGTGCCAGCGGCGGATTAGCGGGATTTAGATACAATGAGCAGTTCTTC.

In its sample, this clonotype was seen many times. The chain combines TRBV6-5 with TRBJ1-1; D is possibly TRBD1 (5 bases). With 7 bases removed from V and 1 base from J, the gap between germline ends came to 10 bases. This CDR3 region has 13 residues. In germline, CDR1 is MNHEY, CDR2 SVGAGI. The CDR3 protein is CASTPGGNTEAFF. The CDR3 DNA is TGTGCCAGCACCCCCGGGGGGAACACTGAAGCTTTCTTT.

This sequence joins TRBV29-1 and TRBJ2-3; the match to TRBD2 covers 13 bases. The CDR3 loop spans 13 amino acids. Germline loops: CDR1 SQVTM, CDR2 ANQGSEA. The chain's CDR3 is CIPRLAGGDTQYF. The CDR3 DNA is TGCATCCCCCGACTAGCGGGAGGTGATACGCAGTATTTT.

This chain connects TRBV12-3 or TRBV12-4 to TRBJ1-2; D might be TRBD1 (6 bases). The CDR3 spans 17 residues. Trimming pared 8 bases from V and 2 bases from J, leaving 24 bases between. The CDR3, as DNA: TGTGCCAGCGGACAAGGGCGGGGGGGGGGGCAGAACTATGGCTACACCTTC. Its protein is CASGQGRGGGQNYGYTF.

A word on this clonotype: A read error may account for a junction end that differs from germline. The V call is TRBV6-5, the J call TRBJ2-5, with D unclear. Per the germline V gene, CDR1 is MNHEY and CDR2 is SVGAGI. The CDR3 extends over 15 amino acids. The CDR3 nucleotides read TGTGCCAGCAGTCCCATCAGGCCCTCCCAAGGGACCCAGTACTTC. Its protein is CASSPIRPSQGTQYF.

This clonotype showed up just a few times. The chain employs TRBV5-1 and TRBJ1-1; no clear D. Trimming shortened V by 0 bases and J by 7 bases, and 4 bases separated the two germline ends. The CDR3 extends over 11 amino acids. Germline CDR1 is SGHRS and CDR2 is YFSETQ. The CDR3, as DNA: TGCGCCAGCAGCTTGGACCGTGAAGCTTTCTTT. This sequence encodes CASSLDREAFF.

The sample holds many counts of this clonotype. CDR3 DNA sequence: TGCAGCGCCTCACAGGGAGGGGGCACTGAAGCTTTCTTT. This codes for CSASQGGGTEAFF. The chain links TRBV29-1 to TRBJ1-1; perhaps TRBD1 as D (6 bases). Germline V gene data show CDR1 as SQVTM and CDR2 as ANQGSEA. The CDR3 is 13 amino acids. Trimming took off 7 bases at V and 4 bases at J, with 16 bases between the two ends.

This clonotype has just a few counts. V and J are TRBV20-1 and TRBJ1-4; possible D gene TRBD1, 5 bases. The germline V gene encodes CDR1 DFQATT and CDR2 SNEGSKA (reference sequence). The CDR3 extends over 14 amino acids. Trimming pared 0 bases from V and 8 bases from J, leaving 13 bases between. For the CDR3, the DNA is TGCAGTGCTAGAGAGGGACGCCCAGTGGAAAAACTGTTTTTT. This codes for CSAREGRPVEKLFF.

A remark on this clonotype: A much bigger clone sits one base away, suggesting this may be a read error. This rearrangement joins TRBV30 to TRBJ1-1, with D unresolved. Germline V gene sequence: CDR1 GTSNPN, CDR2 SVGIG (reference sequence). The CDR3 loop spans 13 amino acids. Trimming stripped 3 bases from V and 0 bases from J, with 8 bases between. CDR3 DNA: TGTGCCTGGAGAGAGCGTTTGAACACTGAAGCTTTCTTT. This sequence encodes CAWRERLNTEAFF.

Of note for this clonotype: Given a much more abundant clone one base away, this may be a read error. CDR3 DNA: TGTGCCAACAGCGATGGGGTGGGGGGGCCAGCCCAGTACTTC. It is translated as CANSDGVGGPAQYF. The V call is TRBV28, the J call TRBJ2-5; maybe TRBD2 (7 bases). The CDR3 is made up of 14 amino acids. Looked up from germline, CDR1 is MDHEN and CDR2 is SYDVKM. The V end lost 10 bases, the J end lost 9 bases, and 24 bases lay between the germline ends.

On this clonotype itself: The junction differs from germline at one of its ends, possibly a read error. The chain joins TRBV11-2 to TRBJ2-2; 9 bases are shared with TRBD1. CDR1 SGHAT and CDR2 FQNNGV come from the germline V gene. This CDR3 has 15 amino acids. CDR3 loop: CARSLYRGQAGELFF. CDR3 nucleotide sequence: TGCGCCAGGAGCTTATACAGGGGGCAGGCCGGGGAGCTGTTTTTT.

Turning to this clonotype: This may stem from a read error, because a much larger clone lies one nucleotide away. The chain joins TRBV5-4 to TRBJ2-4; D unclear. This CDR3 contains 12 residues. Germline assignment: CDR1 SGHNT and CDR2 YYREEE (reference sequence). The ends were cut back, 4 bases at V and 8 bases at J, with 10 bases in the middle. The DNA of the CDR3 is TGTGCCAGCAGCCCGGACCAAGACATTCAGTACTTC. Translating it yields CASSPDQDIQYF. The whole variable domain, filled in from reference TRBV5-4 and TRBJ2-4, reads ETGVTQSPTHLIKTRGQQVTLRCSSQSGHNTVSWYQQALGQGPQFIFQYYREEENGRGNFPPRFSGLQFPNYSSELNVNALELDDSALYLCASSPDQDIQYFGAGTRLSVL.

This clonotype was observed a single time. An end of the junction does not agree with germline; a read error may underlie this. V is TRBV11-2 and J is TRBJ1-1; tentatively, D is TRBD1 (5 bases). The germline CDR1 and CDR2 sequences are SGHAT and FQNNGV. The CDR3 spans 14 residues. This CDR3 is CASRPGQGYAEVFF. The CDR3 DNA follows: TGTGCCAGCAGGCCAGGGCAAGGGTACGCTGAAGTTTTCTTT. Supplemented by reference TRBV11-2 and TRBJ1-1, the full variable domain reads EAGVAQSPRYKIIEKRQSVAFWCNPISGHATLYWYQQILGQGPKLLIQFQNNGVVDDSQLPKDRFSAERLKGVDSTLKIQPAKLEDSAVYLCASRPGQGYAEVFFGQGTRLTVV.

On this clonotype: The conserved phenylalanine or tryptophan normally closing the CDR3 is absent here, so this likely arose from a read error. V and J are TRBV6-1 and TRBJ2-1, with D perhaps matching TRBD1 (6 bases). V was cut by 6 bases and J by 7 bases, with 19 bases left in between. The CDR3 length is 15 residues. The germline gives CDR1 MNHNS, CDR2 SASEGT. Here the CDR3 DNA reads TGTGCCAGCAGAGCCGGGACATCAGTGGAGAATGAGCAGTTCCTC. Its translation is CASRAGTSVENEQFL.